Sequencing of this T cell receptor beta chain was carried out in a study of blood T cell repertoires in COVID-19. Across the whole study: There were acute and convalescent COVID-19 samples, and they came from the United States, Italy and Spain.

Clones were sequenced by immunoSEQ multiplex PCR, and TCRdb holds only the in-frame ones, with some missing. The table has roughly 150,000 clones, approximately 91% seen once. This CDR3 has 15 residues. V lost 0 bases, J lost 3 bases, and 5 bases stayed unmatched. Germline V lookup: CDR1 SGHRS, CDR2 YFSETQ. The sequencing input was peripheral blood. This chain joins TRBV5-1 and TRBJ1-2; 7 nucleotides agree with TRBD1. This clonotype was obtained from a man between 18 and 29 years old with COVID-19, enrolled during active disease. The CDR3: CASSLETGPYYGYTF. The CDR3 nucleotides read TGCGCCAGCAGCTTGGAGACAGGGCCCTACTATGGCTACACCTTC.